Included here is one T cell receptor beta chain sequence, with context. This sample stems from a study of cytomegalovirus exposure and HLA in healthy donors. V was trimmed by 1 base and J by 5 bases, leaving 13 bases between them. The CDR3 spans 15 residues. Researchers ran the PCR with 60 Vbeta and 13 Jbeta primers. The table came from immunoSEQ multiplex PCR; TCRdb's copy has only in-frame clones and leaves some out. The sample carries 100,000 or so clones, roughly 75% recorded once. Sequencing was performed on PBMCs. The J gene is TRBJ2-1, the V gene TRBV5-3, with D possibly TRBD1 on 5 matching bases. TRBV5-3 counts as an open reading frame of uncertain function. The receptor's source is a woman aged 18-29 years in good health and CMV-seropositive. The CDR3: CARSLKGQVDNEQFF. The CDR3 DNA reads TGTGCCAGAAGCTTGAAGGGGCAGGTAGACAATGAGCAGTTCTTC.